These 24 T cell receptor beta chains originate from one sample sequenced in a study of T cell responses to AZD1222 COVID-19 vaccine. Profiling relied on immunoSEQ multiplex PCR, and the TCRdb table lists in-frame clones only, not all of them. The sample records 65,000 to 95,000 clones, just over 90% being singletons. The source was peripheral blood, collected on day 0 of MenACWY control vaccination. Receptor source: an adult in good health.

The chain couples TRBV28 to TRBJ2-3; D perhaps matches TRBD2 (6 bases). The CDR3 spans 13 residues. The V end lost 2 bases, the J end lost 3 bases, and 6 bases lay between the germline ends. From germline, CDR1 is MDHEN and CDR2 SYDVKM. CDR3 in DNA: TGTGCCAGCAGTTTAGCGGGAACAGATACGCAGTATTTT. It translates to CASSLAGTDTQYF. Together with reference TRBV28 and TRBJ2-3, the CDR3 gives the full variable domain: DVKVTQSSRYLVKRTGEKVFLECVQDMDHENMFWYRQDPGLGLRLIYFSYDVKMKEKGDIPEGYSVSREKKERFSLILESASTNQTSMYLCASSLAGTDTQYFGPGTRLTVL.

The V call is TRBV5-4, the J call TRBJ2-3; 8 bases map to TRBD2. From germline, CDR1 is SGHNT and CDR2 YYREEE (reference sequence). The CDR3 totals 15 residues. V shed 1 base and J 2 bases; nucleotides not matched to a gene: 3. This CDR3 reads CASSLSGGPTDTQYF. For the CDR3, the DNA is TGTGCCAGCAGCTTGAGCGGGGGCCCCACAGATACGCAGTATTTT.

The chain has TRBV28 and TRBJ2-1; D is ambiguous. Germline V gene lookup returns CDR1 MDHEN and CDR2 SYDVKM. The V end lost 0 bases, the J end lost 9 bases, and 6 bases lay between the germline ends. This CDR3 has 12 residues. CDR3 coding DNA: TGTGCCAGCAGTTTATGGTCGAGTGAGCAGTTCTTC. It translates to CASSLWSSEQFF.

This clone was seen once. The chain recombines TRBV7-8 with TRBJ1-1; no reliable D call. V lost 7 bases to trimming and J lost 0 bases, with 15 bases between them. The CDR3 is 15 amino acids. The germline V gene encodes CDR1 SGHVS and CDR2 FQNEAQ. The CDR3 coding sequence is TGTGCCAGCACCCTGCACCTGGCCATGAACACTGAAGCTTTCTTT. As protein: CASTLHLAMNTEAFF.

The CDR3 here is CASSVSPGLNNEQFF. DNA of the CDR3: TGTGCCAGCAGCGTATCGCCCGGACTCAACAATGAGCAGTTCTTC. This chain connects TRBV9 to TRBJ2-1, with D possibly TRBD2 on 5 matching bases. Germline V gene sequence: CDR1 SGDLS, CDR2 YYNGEE. V lost 1 base and J 5 bases, leaving 13 bases between the germline ends. CDR3 length equals 15 residues. Full variable domain (rest looked up from reference TRBV9 and TRBJ2-1): DSGVTQTPKHLITATGQRVTLRCSPRSGDLSVYWYQQSLDQGLQFLIQYYNGEERAKGNILERFSAQQFPDLHSELNLSSLELGDSALYFCASSVSPGLNNEQFFGPGTRLTVL.

The chain combines TRBV3-1 (or the pseudogene TRBV3-2) with TRBJ2-6; the D gene is possibly TRBD1 (6 bases). This CDR3 is 19 amino acids long. Between the trimmed V and J ends, which lost 0 bases and 0 bases, there was a span of 15 bases. CDR1 and CDR2 from the germline V gene are LGHDT and YNNKEL (reference sequence). CDR3 in DNA: TGTGCCAGCAGCCAAGAAGGACAGAAGTTCCTCTCTGGGGCCAACGTCCTGACTTTC. Translation: CASSQEGQKFLSGANVLTF.

The table lists this clone with a count of one. The genes are TRBV7-2 and TRBJ1-2; no clear D. The germline gives CDR1 SGHTA, CDR2 FQGNSA. The CDR3 covers 14 residues. Trimming pared 5 bases from V and 0 bases from J, leaving 10 bases between. CDR3: CASSRDTTNYGYTF. The CDR3 coding sequence is TGTGCCAGCAGCCGCGACACGACTAACTATGGCTACACCTTC.

V is TRBV7-6 and J is TRBJ2-1, with D tentatively TRBD2 (5 bases). Trimming pared 5 bases from V and 4 bases from J, leaving 12 bases between. The germline V gene has CDR1 SGHVS and CDR2 FNYEAQ. The CDR3 extends over 14 amino acids. CDR3 nucleotide sequence: TGTGCCAGCAGCGCTCGCGGGCTTTACAATGAGCAGTTCTTC. It encodes CASSARGLYNEQFF.

J is TRBJ2-6 and V is TRBV28; possibly TRBD1 for D (7 bases). The CDR3 length is 17 residues. Trimming took 5 bases from V and 0 from J, leaving 14 bases between them. Germline V gives CDR1 MDHEN, CDR2 SYDVKM. CDR3 DNA sequence: TGTGCCAGCAGTGTCGCGGGACAGCTCTCTGGGGCCAACGTCCTGACTTTC. Amino acid sequence: CASSVAGQLSGANVLTF.

The chain uses TRBV27 and TRBJ2-1; the D gene is possibly TRBD2 (5 bases). This CDR3 has 14 amino acids. V gave up 5 bases and J gave up 4 bases, with 12 bases separating them. Germline loops: CDR1 MNHEY, CDR2 SMNVEV (reference sequence). CDR3 loop: CASSALGIYNEQFF. CDR3 coding DNA: TGTGCCAGCAGTGCCCTCGGGATTTACAATGAGCAGTTCTTC.

This clone was picked up one time. The genes are TRBV9 and TRBJ1-5; perhaps TRBD1 as D (5 bases). The V end was cut by 3 bases, the J end by 0 bases, with 7 bases between. Germline lookup yields CDR1 SGDLS and CDR2 YYNGEE. This CDR3 has 14 amino acids. CDR3 nucleotides: TGTGCCAGCAGCGATGGGGGTAGCAATCAGCCCCAGCATTTT. Its protein is CASSDGGSNQPQHF. The full variable domain, completed using reference TRBV9 and TRBJ1-5, is DSGVTQTPKHLITATGQRVTLRCSPRSGDLSVYWYQQSLDQGLQFLIQYYNGEERAKGNILERFSAQQFPDLHSELNLSSLELGDSALYFCASSDGGSNQPQHFGDGTRLSIL.

The chain combines TRBV19 with TRBJ2-2; 9 nucleotides agree with TRBD1. J lost 7 bases, V lost 11 bases, and 8 bases had no gene match. This CDR3 is 13 amino acids long. Germline loops: CDR1 LNHDA, CDR2 SQIVND (reference sequence). The CDR3 spells CAGTGKVGGELFF. The CDR3 coding sequence is TGTGCCGGGACAGGGAAGGTTGGCGGGGAGCTGTTTTTT.

This chain uses TRBV10-2 with TRBJ1-1; D is ambiguous. CDR1 and CDR2 (germline): WSHSY, SAAADI. The V end was cut by 5 bases, the J end by 0 bases, with 4 bases between. The CDR3 consists of 12 residues. The CDR3 protein is CASSTLNTEAFF. The CDR3 DNA sequence: TGCGCCAGCAGTACGTTGAACACTGAAGCTTTCTTT.

The gene calls are TRBV28 and TRBJ1-1, with D tentatively TRBD1 (6 bases). This CDR3 region has 13 residues. CDR1 and CDR2 (germline): MDHEN, SYDVKM. Trimming removed 6 bases at V and 1 base at J, with 9 bases between. This CDR3 reads CASRKQGNTEAFF. The CDR3 DNA is TGTGCCAGCAGGAAACAGGGGAACACTGAAGCTTTCTTT.

The chain employs TRBV7-9 and TRBJ2-1; D possibly corresponds to TRBD1 (6 bases). Germline V gene lookup returns CDR1 SEHNR and CDR2 FQNEAQ (reference sequence). V was clipped by 2 bases and J by 8 bases, with 13 bases between them. The CDR3 is 14 residues long. The CDR3 DNA is TGTGCCAGCAGCTTACAGGGGCTTGAGGATGAGCAGTTCTTC. It encodes CASSLQGLEDEQFF.

The rearrangement joins TRBV19 to TRBJ2-2; TRBD2 matches 10 bases. The V and J ends lost 2 bases and 3 bases, in that order; junction bases with no gene match: 0. The CDR3 covers 15 residues. Per germline, CDR1 LNHDA and CDR2 SQIVND (reference sequence). CDR3 sequence: CASSILAGDTGELFF. DNA of the CDR3: TGTGCCAGTAGTATACTAGCGGGAGACACCGGGGAGCTGTTTTTT. The entire variable domain, with the rest obtained from reference TRBV19 and TRBJ2-2, is as follows: DGGITQSPKYLFRKEGQNVTLSCEQNLNHDAMYWYRQDPGQGLRLIYYSQIVNDFQKGDIAEGYSVSREKKESFPLTVTSAQKNPTAFYLCASSILAGDTGELFFGEGSRLTVL.

The chain combines TRBV24-1 with TRBJ2-3; maybe TRBD2 (6 bases). Trimming removed 0 bases from V and 8 bases from J, with 17 bases in between. The CDR3 totals 16 residues. The germline CDR1 and CDR2 sequences are KGHDR and SFDVKD. The DNA of the CDR3 is TGTGCCACCAGTGATTTGGCGGGGTCGGCTAGAGGTACGCAGTATTTT. This gives the protein CATSDLAGSARGTQYF.

The V gene is TRBV18, the J gene TRBJ1-6, with 8 nucleotides matching TRBD1. Trimming at V came to 2 bases and at J to 10 bases, leaving 13 bases not matched to a gene. The CDR3 is 17 residues long. CDR1 is KGHSH, CDR2 LQKENI, per germline. CDR3 residues: CASSPFTRQGTRSPLHF. The CDR3 DNA reads TGTGCCAGCTCACCATTTACTCGACAGGGGACTCGGTCACCCCTCCACTTT.

The V call is TRBV6-1, the J call TRBJ1-3, with 8 bases lining up with TRBD1. The CDR3 is 14 residues long. J gave up 4 bases and V 3 bases, and 2 bases lay outside the gene matches. Germline CDR1 MNHNS, CDR2 SASEGT. CDR3 sequence reads: CASSDRGLGNTIYF. CDR3 coding DNA: TGTGCCAGCAGTGACAGGGGGCTCGGAAACACCATATATTTT.

The chain employs TRBV6-4 and TRBJ1-2, with a tentative D call TRBD1 (5 bases). Germline V gene lookup returns CDR1 MRHNA and CDR2 SNTAGT. The germline V and J ends were trimmed by 9 bases and 1 base, with 12 bases remaining between them. The CDR3 runs 13 residues. The DNA for the CDR3 is TGTGCCAGGCCGGACACCCATAACTATGGCTACACCTTC. As protein: CARPDTHNYGYTF.

This chain links TRBV7-2 with TRBJ2-1; 8 nucleotides agree with TRBD1. The CDR3 length is 16 residues. After removal of 7 bases from V and 9 bases from J, the junction contained 17 bases not matched to a gene. CDR1 and CDR2 (germline): SGHTA, FQGNSA. The chain's CDR3 is CASTPQTGAARGEQFF. The CDR3 bases are TGTGCCAGCACCCCACAGACAGGGGCCGCACGTGGTGAGCAGTTCTTC.

The chain employs TRBV29-1 and TRBJ2-1; the D gene is possibly TRBD2 (6 bases). Germline values: CDR1 SQVTM, CDR2 ANQGSEA. The ends were cut back, 7 bases at V and 0 bases at J, with 13 bases in the middle. The CDR3 sequence is 14 residues long. The CDR3 DNA reads as TGCAGCGGATCCATGACTAGCTCCTACAATGAGCAGTTCTTC. Amino acids: CSGSMTSSYNEQFF.

The gene calls are TRBV14 and TRBJ1-2; D unclear. The V gene's germline CDR1 is SGHDN and CDR2 FVKESK. The CDR3 is made up of 13 amino acids. V was trimmed by 2 bases and J by 8 bases, leaving 12 bases between them. The chain's CDR3 is CASSQLETGGYTF. CDR3 coding DNA: TGTGCCAGCAGCCAACTGGAGACTGGCGGCTACACCTTC.

The chain carries TRBV27 and TRBJ2-7; 13 nucleotides agree with TRBD2. The CDR3 contains 16 residues. Germline CDR1 reads MNHEY; CDR2 reads SMNVEV (reference sequence). V dropped 4 bases and J dropped 1; count of bases not matched to a gene: 4. CDR3 in amino acids: CASSSRTSGRSYEQYF. CDR3 in DNA: TGTGCCAGCAGTTCCCGGACTAGCGGGAGATCCTACGAGCAGTACTTC.